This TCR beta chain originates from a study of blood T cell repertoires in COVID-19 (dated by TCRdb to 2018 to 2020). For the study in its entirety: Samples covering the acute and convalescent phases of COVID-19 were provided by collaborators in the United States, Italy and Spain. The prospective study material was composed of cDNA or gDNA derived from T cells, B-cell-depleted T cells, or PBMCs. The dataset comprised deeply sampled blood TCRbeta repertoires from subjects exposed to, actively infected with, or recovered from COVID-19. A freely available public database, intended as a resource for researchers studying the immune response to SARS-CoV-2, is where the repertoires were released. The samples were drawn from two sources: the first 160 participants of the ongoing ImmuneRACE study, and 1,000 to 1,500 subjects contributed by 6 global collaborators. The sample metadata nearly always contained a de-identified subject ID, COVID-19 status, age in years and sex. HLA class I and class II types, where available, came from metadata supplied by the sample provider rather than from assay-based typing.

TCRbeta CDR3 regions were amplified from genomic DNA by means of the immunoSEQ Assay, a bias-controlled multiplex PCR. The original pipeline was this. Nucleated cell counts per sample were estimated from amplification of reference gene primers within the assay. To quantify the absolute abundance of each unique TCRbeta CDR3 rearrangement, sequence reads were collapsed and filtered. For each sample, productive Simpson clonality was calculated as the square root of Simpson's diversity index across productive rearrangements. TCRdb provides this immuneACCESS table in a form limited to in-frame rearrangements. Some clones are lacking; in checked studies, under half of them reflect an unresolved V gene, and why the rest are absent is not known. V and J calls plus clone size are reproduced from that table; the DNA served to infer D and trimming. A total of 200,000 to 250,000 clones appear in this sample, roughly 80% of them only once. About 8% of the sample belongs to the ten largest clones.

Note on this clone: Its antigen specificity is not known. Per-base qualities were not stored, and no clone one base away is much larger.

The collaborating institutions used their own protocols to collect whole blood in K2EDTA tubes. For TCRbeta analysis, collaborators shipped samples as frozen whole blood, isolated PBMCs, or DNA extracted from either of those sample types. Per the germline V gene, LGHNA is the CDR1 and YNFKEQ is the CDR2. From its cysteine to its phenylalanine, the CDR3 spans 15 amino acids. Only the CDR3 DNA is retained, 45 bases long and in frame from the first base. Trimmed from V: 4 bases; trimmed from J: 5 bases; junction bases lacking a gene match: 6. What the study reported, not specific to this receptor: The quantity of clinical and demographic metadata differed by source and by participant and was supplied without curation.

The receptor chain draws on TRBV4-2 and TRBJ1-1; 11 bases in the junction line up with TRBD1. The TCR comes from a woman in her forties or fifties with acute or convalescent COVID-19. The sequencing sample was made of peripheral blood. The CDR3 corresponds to CASSRPDRGRTEAFF. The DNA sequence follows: TGTGCCAGCAGCCGCCCGGACAGGGGGCGGACTGAAGCTTTCTTT.